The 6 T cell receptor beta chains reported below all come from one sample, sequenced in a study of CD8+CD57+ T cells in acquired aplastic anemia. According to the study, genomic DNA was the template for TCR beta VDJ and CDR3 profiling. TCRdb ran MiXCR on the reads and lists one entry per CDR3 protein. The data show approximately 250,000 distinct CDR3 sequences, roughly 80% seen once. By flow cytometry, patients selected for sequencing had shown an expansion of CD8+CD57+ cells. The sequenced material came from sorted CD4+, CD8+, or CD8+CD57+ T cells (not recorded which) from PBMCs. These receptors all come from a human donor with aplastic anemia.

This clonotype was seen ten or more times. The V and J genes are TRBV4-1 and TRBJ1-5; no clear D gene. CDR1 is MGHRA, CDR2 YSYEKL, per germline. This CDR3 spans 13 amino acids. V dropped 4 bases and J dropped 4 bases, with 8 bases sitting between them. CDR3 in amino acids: CASSLGENQPQHF. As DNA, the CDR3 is TGCGCCAGCAGCCTTGGGGAAAATCAGCCCCAGCATTTT.

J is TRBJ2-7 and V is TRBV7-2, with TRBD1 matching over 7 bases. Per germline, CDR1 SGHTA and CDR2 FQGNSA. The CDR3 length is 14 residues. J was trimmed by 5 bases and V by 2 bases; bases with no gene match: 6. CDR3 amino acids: CASSLIGTAHEQYF. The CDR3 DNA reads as TGTGCCAGCAGCTTAATAGGGACAGCCCACGAGCAGTACTTC.

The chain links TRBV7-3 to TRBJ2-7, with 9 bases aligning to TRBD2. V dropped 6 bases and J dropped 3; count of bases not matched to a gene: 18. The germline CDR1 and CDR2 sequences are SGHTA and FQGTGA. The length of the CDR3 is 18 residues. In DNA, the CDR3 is TGTGCCAGCAGTTCTAGCGGGACTTGGGCAGAGACCTACTACGAGCAGTACGTC. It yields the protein CASSSSGTWAETYYEQYV.

The CDR3 DNA reads as TGTGCCAGCAGCGGCGGGGGGACAGGCAAGGAGTATTTT. This encodes CASSGGGTGKEYF. The gene calls are TRBV9 and TRBJ2-3, with D perhaps assigned TRBD1 or TRBD2 (8 bases each). The CDR3 totals 13 residues. Trimming cost V 3 bases and J 13 bases, with 18 bases left between them. Germline V gene sequence: CDR1 SGDLS, CDR2 YYNGEE.

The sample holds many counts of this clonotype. CDR3 nucleotide sequence: TGTGCCAGCAGTGAGGCGAGCGCGAGCTCCTACGAGCAGTACGTC. Translated: CASSEASASSYEQYV. The chain uses TRBV6-2 or TRBV6-3 and TRBJ2-7, with no clear D. CDR1 is MNHEY, CDR2 SVGEGT, per germline. CDR3 length: 15 residues. Trimming stripped 5 bases from V and 0 bases from J, with 14 bases between.

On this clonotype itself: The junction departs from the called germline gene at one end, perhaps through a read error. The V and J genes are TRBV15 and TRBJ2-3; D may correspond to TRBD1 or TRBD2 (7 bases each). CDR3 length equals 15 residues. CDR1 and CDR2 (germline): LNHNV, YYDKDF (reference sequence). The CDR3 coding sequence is TGTGCCACCGGCAGAGGGGGCGGGGGTACAGATACGCAGTATTTT. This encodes CATGRGGGGTDTQYF.